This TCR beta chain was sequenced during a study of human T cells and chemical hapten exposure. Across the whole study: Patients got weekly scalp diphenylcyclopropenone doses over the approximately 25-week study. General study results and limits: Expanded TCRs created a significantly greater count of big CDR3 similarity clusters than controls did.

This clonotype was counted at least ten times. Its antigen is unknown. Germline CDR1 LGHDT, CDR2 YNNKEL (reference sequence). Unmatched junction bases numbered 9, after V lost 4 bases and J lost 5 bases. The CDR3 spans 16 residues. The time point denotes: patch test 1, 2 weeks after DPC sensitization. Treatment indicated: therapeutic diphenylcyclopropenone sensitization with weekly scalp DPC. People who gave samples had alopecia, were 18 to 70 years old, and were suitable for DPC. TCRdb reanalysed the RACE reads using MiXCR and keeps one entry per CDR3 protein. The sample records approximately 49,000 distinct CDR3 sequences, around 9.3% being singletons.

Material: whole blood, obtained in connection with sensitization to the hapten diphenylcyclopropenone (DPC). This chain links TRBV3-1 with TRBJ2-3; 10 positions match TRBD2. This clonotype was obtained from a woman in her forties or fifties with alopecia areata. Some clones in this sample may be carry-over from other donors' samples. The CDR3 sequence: CASSLMVAGGGDTQYF. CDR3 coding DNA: TGTGCCAGCAGCCTGATGGTAGCGGGAGGAGGAGATACGCAGTATTTT.